This T cell receptor (beta chain) was identified during a study of post-analysis software for immune sequencing data (dated by TCRdb to between 2014 and 2016). As for the study more broadly: Disease courses on record covered relapsing-remitting, secondary progressive and progressive-relapsing multiple sclerosis, though some patients had no subtype annotation. The patient repertoires were set against around eleven previously published healthy control repertoires from donors whose ages ranged from 6 to 25 years. A subset of samples was prepared in parallel using single-end sample barcoding, then pooled and co-amplified after Illumina adapter ligation.

Results the study describes overall, beyond this receptor: When samples were clustered directly using the F measure, samples prepared in the same batch co-clustered strongly, which prompted a batch-effect correction. Patients showed significantly higher frequencies than controls for about 5 TRBV segments, among them TRBV5-6, TRBV5-1 and TRBV20-1. Compared with controls, multiple sclerosis patients had significantly lower normalized Chao1 diversity, a finding suggesting substantial peripheral T-cell clonal expansion. The multiple sclerosis patient group was slightly younger than the control group.

Sequences MNHEY (CDR1) and SVGAGI (CDR2) are obtained from the germline V gene. Between the V and J ends, shortened by 0 bases and 0 bases respectively, the junction contains 9 bases. Measured from the cysteine to the phenylalanine, the CDR3 is 15 residues long. The read is trimmed to its CDR3 DNA, 45 bases read in frame from base 1. The receptor library was made with PCR. The instrument was an Illumina HiSeq 2500. To reduce PCR and sequencing biases, unique molecular identifiers were built into the TCR beta cDNA libraries. Every 1 to 10 million input T cells yielded some 500,000 cDNA molecules, meaning each molecule approximated one T cell. The patient libraries were prepared and sequenced using the same protocol as the earlier healthy control dataset. Within a given batch, samples were prepared together, multiplexed and sequenced on the same HiSeq lane. In the source study's methods: MIGEC was used to process the raw barcoded reads, and molecular identifier groups with only a single read were discarded before consensus assembly and CDR3 extraction. Clonotype tables were post-analysed with VDJtools, normalizing diversity by down-sampling all datasets to the smallest sample size. To correct batch-related cross-sample contamination, repertoire overlap clustering matched CDR3 amino acid sequences but not nucleotide sequences. TCRdb trimmed the raw reads at Q25, called clones with MiXCR and kept productive beta chains. Rows are unified per CDR3 protein, each entry keeping the most common DNA and genes. TCRdb, rather than the study authors, made the V and J calls. In this sample the table shows 750,000 to 950,000 distinct CDR3 sequences, under 70% of which occur a single time. The ten largest clonotypes hold 4.6% of the sample.

Turning to this clonotype: Which antigen it targets is not known. Base qualities are not recorded, but no much larger clone differs from it by a single base.

To demonstrate the VDJtools post-analysis software, TCR beta repertoires were profiled from the peripheral blood of about 13 young patients with multiple sclerosis. Multiple sclerosis patients were children and adolescents aged about 6 to 15 years. This TCR derives from a girl aged 5 to 17 with multiple sclerosis. The chain is made from TRBV6-5 and TRBJ2-7; the D match is possibly TRBD1 or TRBD2, with 5 bases aligned in each. The sequencing input was blood. The nucleotides read TGTGCCAGCAGTTACTCGGGGACCTTCTCCTACGAGCAGTACTTC. Its translation reads: CASSYSGTFSYEQYF.